A selection of T cell receptor beta chains follows, all from one sample in a study of cytotoxic CD8 clonotypes in ibrutinib-treated CLL. The repertoire was sequenced with immunoSEQ multiplex PCR; TCRdb's copy has only in-frame clones and lacks some. The table lists approximately 35,000 clones, roughly two thirds of them singletons. Here the sequenced sample was PBMCs, taken at disease progression, from a patient treated with ibrutinib. The receptors shown here come from a human donor with chronic lymphocytic leukemia. Each CDR3 is given with its conserved first and last residue. Fields, in order: V gene, J gene, CDR3 protein.

TRBV6-1,TRBJ1-1,CASRVGDEAFF
TRBV5-1,TRBJ2-5,CASSPNGGRETQYF
TRBV19,TRBJ1-2,CASSIGAGREGGYTF
TRBV19,TRBJ2-7,CASSRQGLPGYEQYF
TRBV10-3,TRBJ1-1,CAISDNSRTETEAFF
TRBV7-9,TRBJ2-7,CASSLVESYEQYF
TRBV19,TRBJ1-1,CASSAPGQTHTEAFF
TRBV19,TRBJ1-2,CASRTTAGYGYTF
TRBV6-1,TRBJ2-3,CASMGGGKDTQYF
TRBV6-1,TRBJ1-1,CASSEGYYRVYTEAFF
TRBV28,TRBJ2-1,CASSSYSYNEQFF
TRBV7-7,TRBJ2-7,CASSLAGGYEQYF
TRBV5-6,TRBJ2-2,CASSQGGTALTGELFF
TRBV19,TRBJ2-2,CASQKQGALTGELFF
TRBV23-1,TRBJ1-2,CASSPPDSQNYGYTF
TRBV7-8,TRBJ1-2,CASSLDAQPTPGGYTF
TRBV2,TRBJ1-6,CASRGEDNSPLHF
TRBV10-3,TRBJ2-7,CAGGQPSSYEQYF
TRBV5-1,TRBJ2-5,CASSLRGGRPGETQYF
TRBV4-2,TRBJ1-6,CATREVENSPLHF
TRBV28,TRBJ2-1,CASSLSREQFF
TRBV5-6,TRBJ1-5,CASSLGLGGPGAPQHF
TRBV29-1,TRBJ2-3,CSGNWAGGRTDTQYF
TRBV19,TRBJ2-5,CASGGTSGSETQYF
TRBV27,TRBJ2-5,CASSSDLKETQYF
TRBV5-1,TRBJ2-3,CASSLEAPASTDTQYF
TRBV5-1,TRBJ2-7,CASSSDFGTAHYEQYF
TRBV6-1,TRBJ1-6,CASSELLGSPLHF
TRBV27,TRBJ2-5,CASSLGRYRETQYF
TRBV16,TRBJ1-1,CASSPTSTAFF
TRBV2,TRBJ2-3,CASGLAGGRTDTQYF
TRBV6-4,TRBJ1-2,CASSESGAYGYTF
TRBV5-5,TRBJ1-2,CASSGDWGSVSGYTF
TRBV6-1,TRBJ2-7,CASSQEGYEQYF
TRBV2,TRBJ2-1,CASRTGNYNEQFF
TRBV2,TRBJ2-1,CASHAGGTTYNEQFF
TRBV5-1,TRBJ2-5,CASSLVGETQYF
TRBV7-8,TRBJ2-1,CASSITADNEQFF
TRBV5-1,TRBJ1-2,CASSLIQGVRYGYTF
TRBV19,TRBJ1-5,CASSLIRQVGPQHF
TRBV2,TRBJ1-2,CASLQEAMSYRGYTF
TRBV15,TRBJ1-1,CATSRVEQVGEAFF
TRBV5-1,TRBJ1-1,CASSVQGSTTEAFF
TRBV7-8,TRBJ2-3,CASSTGQGFTDTQYF
TRBV7-9,TRBJ1-2,CASSAPGGWNGYTF
TRBV18,TRBJ1-2,CASSPSFGGTGYGYTF
TRBV19,TRBJ1-1,CASRVDGAMNTEAFF
TRBV7-6,TRBJ1-1,CASSLASGGTEAFF
TRBV5-1,TRBJ2-1,CASSLQGRDEQFF
TRBV9,TRBJ2-3,CASSRDPQGTQYF
TRBV28,TRBJ2-5,CASRDYKETQYF
TRBV6-6,TRBJ2-5,CASSSSTSMETQYF
TRBV6-5,TRBJ2-7,CASSIDSSYEQYF
TRBV4-1,TRBJ2-3,CASSQDDSSTDTQYF
TRBV5-1,TRBJ2-2,CASSLYAGELFF
TRBV6-6,TRBJ2-7,CASSPTSGYEQYF
TRBV7-8,TRBJ2-3,CASSLAGGAPDTQYF
TRBV10-3,TRBJ1-5,CAISAEGSNQPQHF
TRBV7-5,TRBJ1-5,CARSPSRVHQPQHF